This T cell receptor beta chain was retrieved from a study of T cells in Graves' hyperthyroidism and ophthalmopathy. This clonotype was observed at least ten times. Deletions cut 5 bases from V and 2 bases from J, with 15 bases between. This CDR3 is built from 15 residues. From germline, CDR1 is MDHEN and CDR2 SYDVKM. The study included ophthalmopathy patients with Clinical Activity Score at least 3, NOSPECS grade at least 4 and duration under 3 months. In making diagnoses, clinical symptoms, serum thyroxine and TRAb, thyroid ultrasound and orbital computed tomography were all used. RNA transcripts gave rise to amplified TCR beta CDR3 regions. The HTBI primer set served for first-round RT-PCR of the TCR CDR3. TCRdb re-analysed the multiplex PCR reads in MiXCR, keeping a single row per CDR3 protein. The table has about 500,000 distinct CDR3 sequences, about 16% seen once.

V and J are TRBV28 and TRBJ2-5; D gene unclear. This TCR was recovered from a woman aged 25 to 39 with Graves' ophthalmopathy. Sequencing was done on a sample of blood. The CDR3 DNA sequence: TGTGCCAGCAGTCCACCCTGGACGGCACAAGAGACCCAGTACTTC. Residues: CASSPPWTAQETQYF.